This passage covers 9 T cell receptor beta chains from one sample sequenced in a study of blood T cell repertoires in COVID-19. Method: immunoSEQ multiplex PCR; TCRdb's copy keeps in-frame clones and lacks some. The table records over 130,000 clones, around 85% of them present only once. The sequenced material came from peripheral blood. The receptors were gathered from a man between 65 and 79 years old with acute or convalescent COVID-19.

This rearrangement joins TRBV3-1 (or the pseudogene TRBV3-2) to TRBJ2-7; 10 bases align to TRBD1. The V segment lost 3 bases and the J segment 5 bases; nucleotides outside the gene matches: 7. The CDR3 length is 15 residues. Germline V lookup: CDR1 LGHDT, CDR2 YNNKEL (reference sequence). In DNA form, the CDR3 reads TGTGCCAGCAGCCACGCGACAGGGGGCTTCAACGAGCAGTACTTC. Amino acids: CASSHATGGFNEQYF.

The V call is TRBV7-3, the J call TRBJ2-1, with 10 positions matching TRBD2. The CDR3 totals 15 residues. After removal of 3 bases from V and 6 bases from J, the junction contained 5 bases not matched to a gene. In germline, CDR1 is SGHTA, CDR2 FQGTGA. As DNA, the CDR3 is TGTGCCAGCAGCTTTAGCCTAGCGGGAGTCAATGAGCAGTTCTTC. Its translation: CASSFSLAGVNEQFF.

The chain recombines TRBV2 with TRBJ2-1, with TRBD2 matching over 7 bases. This CDR3 spans 13 amino acids. Trimming at V came to 8 bases and at J to 0 bases, leaving 1 base not matched to a gene. The V gene's germline CDR1 is SNHLY and CDR2 FYNNEI. DNA of the CDR3: TGTGCCAGCTGGACTAGCTCCTACAATGAGCAGTTCTTC. It codes for CASWTSSYNEQFF.

The table lists this clone with a few counts. The chain carries TRBV4-1 and TRBJ2-5, with D tentatively TRBD1 (7 bases). In germline, CDR1 is MGHRA, CDR2 YSYEKL. Deletions cut 2 bases from V and 1 base from J, with 14 bases between. This CDR3 region has 16 residues. Here the CDR3 DNA reads TGCGCCAGCAGCCAAAAAGGAGGGGACAGCCAAGAGACCCAGTACTTC. It specifies CASSQKGGDSQETQYF.

The V gene is TRBV11-2, the J gene TRBJ2-5; 11 bases align to TRBD2. Unmatched junction bases numbered 3, after V lost 5 bases and J lost 4 bases. The CDR3 totals 14 residues. Germline lookup yields CDR1 SGHAT and CDR2 FQNNGV. CDR3 sequence: CASSPLAGVETQYF. The CDR3 coding sequence is TGTGCCAGCAGCCCACTAGCGGGAGTAGAGACCCAGTACTTC.

The chain links TRBV6-1 to TRBJ1-4, with D hard to call. V was clipped by 1 base and J by 7 bases, with 13 bases between them. CDR1 and CDR2 (germline): MNHNS, SASEGT. The CDR3 sequence is 15 residues long. For the CDR3, the DNA is TGTGCCAGCAGTGAAGTCGGCAGCTCAGGTGAAAAACTGTTTTTT. This codes for CASSEVGSSGEKLFF.

The chain has TRBV2 and TRBJ2-1; 9 bases align to TRBD2. Trimming took 6 bases from V and 6 from J; bases not matched to a gene: 9. There are 15 residues in the CDR3. CDR1 SNHLY and CDR2 FYNNEI come from the germline V gene. Here the CDR3 reads CASRMTSGFFNEQFF. In nucleotides, the CDR3 is TGTGCCAGCAGAATGACTAGCGGCTTTTTCAATGAGCAGTTCTTC.

The chain employs TRBV28 and TRBJ2-1, with D uncertain. Germline CDR1 and CDR2: MDHEN and SYDVKM. This CDR3 region has 10 residues. V was cut by 10 bases and J by 4 bases, with 5 bases left in between. CDR3 sequence (DNA): TGTGCCACCCTTTACAATGAGCAGTTCTTC. Residues: CATLYNEQFF.

CDR3 DNA: TGTGCCAGCAGCTTAGGGGTACGGACAGCGAACACTGAAGCTTTCTTT. As protein: CASSLGVRTANTEAFF. J is TRBJ1-1 and V is TRBV7-8, with D perhaps matching TRBD1 (6 bases). This CDR3 has 16 amino acids. Per germline, CDR1 SGHVS and CDR2 FQNEAQ. The V and J ends lost 1 base and 1 base respectively, with 13 bases between them.